This passage covers 26 T cell receptor beta chains from one sample sequenced in a study of blood T cell repertoires in COVID-19. Profiled with immunoSEQ multiplex PCR; TCRdb holds only in-frame clones, not every one. The repertoire holds roughly 100,000 clones, roughly 80% seen once, with about 20% in the top ten. Source material: peripheral blood. The receptors come from an older man with acute or convalescent COVID-19.

The V gene is TRBV28, the J gene TRBJ1-2, with D perhaps TRBD1 (6 bases). This CDR3 has 14 residues. Deletions cut 5 bases from V and 6 bases from J, with 16 bases between. Germline assignment: CDR1 MDHEN and CDR2 SYDVKM. The CDR3 DNA follows: TGTGCCAGCAGTCTCAATGGGAGGGGGGATGGCTACACCTTC. It is translated as CASSLNGRGDGYTF.

The J gene is TRBJ1-1, the V gene TRBV6-6, with TRBD1 matching over 8 bases. The V gene's germline CDR1 is MNHNY and CDR2 SVGAGI (reference sequence). The CDR3 covers 13 residues. The V gene end was trimmed by 7 bases and the J gene end by 4 bases; junction bases not matched to a gene: 5. This chain's CDR3 is CASILQGVTEAFF. DNA for the CDR3: TGTGCCAGCATCTTACAGGGGGTCACTGAAGCTTTCTTT.

The chain recombines TRBV24-1 with TRBJ1-5; D possibly corresponds to TRBD1 (5 bases). The CDR3 spans 13 residues. The germline CDR1 and CDR2 sequences are KGHDR and SFDVKD. Trimming left V 1 base short and J 6 bases short, with 6 bases between. This chain's CDR3 is CATSDFRGQPQHF. CDR3 nucleotide sequence: TGTGCCACCAGTGATTTTAGGGGTCAGCCCCAGCATTTT.

Only a few counts were recorded for this clone. V gene TRBV9 combines with J gene TRBJ2-2; 9 bases agree with TRBD1. V gave up 3 bases and J gave up 2 bases; unmatched junction bases: 8. Germline CDR1 is SGDLS and CDR2 is YYNGEE. The CDR3 is 17 residues long. The chain's CDR3 is CASSARDRERNTGELFF. In DNA, the CDR3 is TGTGCCAGCAGCGCCCGGGACAGGGAGAGAAACACCGGGGAGCTGTTTTTT.

The chain uses TRBV9 and TRBJ2-5; 8 bases are shared with TRBD1. The CDR3 spans 15 residues. Germline loops: CDR1 SGDLS, CDR2 YYNGEE. The junction had 10 bases not matched to a gene; V was cut back by 4 bases and J by 5 bases. The CDR3 coding sequence is TGTGCCAGCAGCCAATCTTGGACAGGGAGGGAGACCCAGTACTTC. Amino acid sequence: CASSQSWTGRETQYF.

The chain employs TRBV5-1 and TRBJ1-1; 8 nucleotides line up with TRBD1. This CDR3 is 16 amino acids long. V shed 1 base and J 1 base; nucleotides not matched to a gene: 6. From germline, CDR1 is SGHRS and CDR2 YFSETQ. The CDR3 region has the DNA TGCGCCAGCAGCTTGAAGGGACAGGCACAGAACACTGAAGCTTTCTTT. Its translation is CASSLKGQAQNTEAFF.

The rearrangement uses TRBV18 and TRBJ2-3, with 13 nucleotides matching TRBD2. CDR3 length: 19 residues. The ends lost 4 bases at V and 0 bases at J; junction bases unmatched: 10. Germline CDR1 reads KGHSH; CDR2 reads LQKENI. Here the CDR3 reads CASSLGLAGIRSSTDTQYF. The CDR3 coding sequence is TGTGCCAGCTCACTGGGACTAGCGGGAATACGCTCTAGCACAGATACGCAGTATTTT.

The V call is TRBV29-1, the J call TRBJ2-7, with 7 positions matching TRBD2. The CDR3 contains 13 residues. Germline CDR1 SQVTM, CDR2 ANQGSEA. Trimming cost V 3 bases and J 4 bases; bases outside gene matches: 6. CDR3: CSVDPAGTYEQYF. For the CDR3, the DNA is TGCAGCGTTGATCCAGCGGGGACTTACGAGCAGTACTTC.

CDR3 region: CASGSSGGGNEQFF. DNA of the CDR3: TGTGCTAGTGGTTCCTCCGGGGGAGGGAATGAGCAGTTCTTC. This sequence joins TRBV12-5 and TRBJ2-1, with 7 bases identical to TRBD2. The V gene's germline CDR1 is LGHNT and CDR2 FRNRAP. The CDR3 contains 14 residues. Germline trimming cut 4 bases from V and 7 bases from J; bases unmatched to any gene: 7.

This clone has a single count. V is TRBV19 and J is TRBJ1-1; 11 bases are shared with TRBD1. V lost 7 bases and J lost 5; bases outside the gene matches: 6. Germline loops: CDR1 LNHDA, CDR2 SQIVND (reference sequence). The CDR3 contains 14 residues. The CDR3 reads CASTIGQGATEAFF. The CDR3 DNA reads TGTGCCAGTACCATAGGACAGGGGGCAACTGAAGCTTTCTTT.

The chain combines TRBV5-6 with TRBJ2-5, with D maybe TRBD2 (5 bases). This CDR3 has 14 amino acids. The ends were cut back, 3 bases at V and 5 bases at J, with 14 bases in the middle. The germline V gene has CDR1 SGHDT and CDR2 YYEEEE. The CDR3 loop reads CASSYAGLRETQYF. The DNA for the CDR3 is TGTGCCAGCAGCTATGCGGGTCTAAGGGAGACCCAGTACTTC.

The chain is built from TRBV7-2 and TRBJ2-5, with 8 bases fitting TRBD2. The germline V gene encodes CDR1 SGHTA and CDR2 FQGNSA. Trimming removed 2 bases from V and 4 bases from J; junction bases left unmatched: 9. This CDR3 is built from 16 residues. CDR3 coding DNA: TGTGCCAGCAGCTTACCACCGGGAGGGGTTTTAGAGACCCAGTACTTC. It is translated as CASSLPPGGVLETQYF.

The CDR3 loop is CASSPLGTGALTYEQYF. The DNA for the CDR3 is TGTGCCAGCTCACCACTTGGGACAGGGGCTCTAACCTACGAGCAGTACTTC. This chain links TRBV18 with TRBJ2-7; TRBD1 matches 10 bases. V was pared by 1 base and J by 2 bases, with 8 bases of the junction left unmatched. Looked up from germline, CDR1 is KGHSH and CDR2 is LQKENI. CDR3 length: 17 amino acids.

The chain uses TRBV11-2 and TRBJ2-1, with D possibly being TRBD1 (6 bases). CDR1 is SGHAT, CDR2 FQNNGV, per germline. This CDR3 has 14 residues. Trimming took 5 bases from V and 9 from J, leaving 17 bases between them. Here the CDR3 reads CASSPDSFFGEQFF. CDR3 DNA sequence: TGTGCCAGCAGCCCGGACAGTTTTTTCGGTGAGCAGTTCTTC.

The genes are TRBV12-3 or TRBV12-4 and TRBJ1-5; D is possibly TRBD1 (5 bases). This CDR3 is built from 12 residues. With 8 bases removed from V and 9 bases from J, the gap between germline ends came to 14 bases. The CDR3 is CASSRGASPQHF. The CDR3 DNA follows: TGTGCCAGCTCCCGCGGGGCCTCGCCCCAGCATTTT.

The chain uses TRBV6-5 and TRBJ2-7; D is perhaps TRBD2 (5 bases). V was trimmed by 10 bases and J by 0 bases, leaving 10 bases between them. Looked up from germline, CDR1 is MNHEY and CDR2 is SVGAGI. This CDR3 is built from 12 residues. The CDR3 coding sequence is TGTGCCACAGGACTTCACTCCTACGAGCAGTACTTC. It specifies CATGLHSYEQYF.

V usage is TRBV18 and J usage is TRBJ2-3, with 8 bases aligning to TRBD2. V trimming: 0 bases; J trimming: 0 bases; junction bases outside the gene matches: 11. Germline V gene lookup returns CDR1 KGHSH and CDR2 LQKENI. The CDR3 runs 19 residues. The CDR3 coding sequence is TGTGCCAGCTCACCACCCCGCCTAGCGGGCATATCAAGCACAGATACGCAGTATTTT. Its protein product is CASSPPRLAGISSTDTQYF. Full variable domain (outside the CDR3, taken from reference TRBV18 and TRBJ2-3): NAGVMQNPRHLVRRRGQEARLRCSPMKGHSHVYWYRQLPEEGLKFMVYLQKENIIDESGMPKERFSAEFPKEGPSILRIQQVVRGDSAAYFCASSPPRLAGISSTDTQYFGPGTRLTVL.

The rearrangement links TRBV19 to TRBJ2-7; D not resolved. V was cut by 1 base and J by 3 bases, with 7 bases left in between. The CDR3 is 13 residues long. Germline V gene sequence: CDR1 LNHDA, CDR2 SQIVND (reference sequence). DNA of the CDR3: TGTGCCAGTAGTATAGCCAGGTTCTACGAGCAGTACTTC. Protein: CASSIARFYEQYF.

A single count supports this clone. The chain recombines TRBV19 with TRBJ2-3; TRBD1 aligns across 9 bases. J gave up 2 bases and V 4 bases, and 10 bases lay outside the gene matches. The CDR3 runs 17 residues. CDR1 and CDR2 from the germline V gene are LNHDA and SQIVND (reference sequence). DNA of the CDR3: TGTGCCAGTAGTAGAGGACAGGGGCGCCTTCACACAGATACGCAGTATTTT. Amino acid sequence: CASSRGQGRLHTDTQYF.

This rearrangement joins TRBV6-2 or TRBV6-3 to TRBJ2-1, with D tentatively TRBD2 (6 bases). This CDR3 has 15 amino acids. Per germline, CDR1 MNHEY and CDR2 SVGEGT. Trimming took 4 bases from V and 2 from J, leaving 12 bases between them. For the CDR3, the DNA is TGTGCCAGCAGTTCTGGGGGGACCCCCTACAATGAGCAGTTCTTC. This sequence encodes CASSSGGTPYNEQFF.

This chain links TRBV15 with TRBJ1-2; no clear D. CDR1 is LNHNV, CDR2 YYDKDF, per germline (reference sequence). The CDR3 sequence is 12 residues long. V was trimmed by 0 bases and J by 8 bases, leaving 7 bases between them. CDR3 DNA: TGTGCCACCAGCAGAGACCCGGGGGGCTACACCTTC. Translated, it gives CATSRDPGGYTF.

The gene calls are TRBV9 and TRBJ2-3; no clear D. V lost 0 bases to trimming and J lost 0 bases, with 8 bases between them. This CDR3 is 15 amino acids long. Germline V gene lookup returns CDR1 SGDLS and CDR2 YYNGEE. This CDR3 is CASSVAVSSTDTQYF. CDR3 nucleotides: TGTGCCAGCAGCGTAGCGGTCTCTAGCACAGATACGCAGTATTTT.

The chain is built from TRBV5-4 and TRBJ1-2, with 8 nucleotides matching TRBD1. The CDR3 spans 15 residues. The germline V gene has CDR1 SGHNT and CDR2 YYREEE (reference sequence). J gave up 0 bases and V 4 bases, and 5 bases lay outside the gene matches. CDR3 residues: CASSIGQGANYGYTF. The DNA of the CDR3 is TGTGCCAGCAGCATAGGACAGGGAGCTAACTATGGCTACACCTTC.

This chain uses TRBV9 with TRBJ2-2; a possible D gene is TRBD2 (5 bases). Between the trimmed V and J ends, which lost 0 bases and 7 bases, there was a span of 10 bases. Germline lookup yields CDR1 SGDLS and CDR2 YYNGEE. The CDR3 has 14 residues. In nucleotides, the CDR3 is TGTGCCAGCAGCGTAGCCTCCGGGGTCGGGGAGCTGTTTTTT. It is translated as CASSVASGVGELFF.

The rearrangement joins TRBV14 to TRBJ2-3; TRBD1 aligns across 11 bases. Losses at the gene ends were 8 bases for V and 1 base for J; bases not matched to a gene: 14. Germline assignment: CDR1 SGHDN and CDR2 FVKESK. This CDR3 is 18 amino acids long. The CDR3 sequence: CASGSRDRGKRGTDTQYF. CDR3 bases: TGTGCCAGCGGGTCCCGGGACAGGGGGAAGAGGGGCACAGATACGCAGTATTTT.

This chain joins TRBV19 and TRBJ2-7; TRBD2 matches at 13 bases. The V gene end was trimmed by 4 bases and the J gene end by 0 bases; junction bases not matched to a gene: 9. CDR1 is LNHDA and CDR2 is SQIVND in the germline V gene (reference sequence). This CDR3 spans 18 amino acids. The CDR3 is CASSTPPGLAGSSYEQYF. The CDR3 bases are TGTGCCAGTAGTACACCCCCGGGACTAGCGGGGAGCTCCTACGAGCAGTACTTC.